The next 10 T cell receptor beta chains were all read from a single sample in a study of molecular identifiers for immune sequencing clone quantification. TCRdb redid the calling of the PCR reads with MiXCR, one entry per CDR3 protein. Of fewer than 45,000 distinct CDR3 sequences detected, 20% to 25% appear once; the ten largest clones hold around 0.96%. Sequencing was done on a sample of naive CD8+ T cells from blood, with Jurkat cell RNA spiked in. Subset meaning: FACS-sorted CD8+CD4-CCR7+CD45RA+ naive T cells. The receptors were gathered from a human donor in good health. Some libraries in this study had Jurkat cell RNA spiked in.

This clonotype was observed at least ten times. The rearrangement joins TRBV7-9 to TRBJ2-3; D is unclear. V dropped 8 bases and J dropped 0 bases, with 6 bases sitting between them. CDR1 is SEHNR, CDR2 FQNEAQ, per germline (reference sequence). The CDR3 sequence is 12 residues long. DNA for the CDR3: TGTGCCAGCCATTATAGCACAGATACGCAGTATTTT. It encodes CASHYSTDTQYF. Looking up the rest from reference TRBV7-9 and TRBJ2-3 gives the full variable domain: DTGVSQNPRHKITKRGQNVTFRCDPISEHNRLYWYRQTLGQGPEFLTYFQNEAQLEKSRLLSDRFSAERPKGSFSTLEIQRTEQGDSAMYLCASHYSTDTQYFGPGTRLTVL.

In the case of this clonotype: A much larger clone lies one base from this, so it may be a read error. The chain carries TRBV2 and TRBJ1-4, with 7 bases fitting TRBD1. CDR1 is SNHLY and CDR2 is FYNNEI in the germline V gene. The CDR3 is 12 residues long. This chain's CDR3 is CASNRGDEKLYF. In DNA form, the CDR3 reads TGTGCCAGCAACAGGGGAGATGAAAAACTGTATTTT.

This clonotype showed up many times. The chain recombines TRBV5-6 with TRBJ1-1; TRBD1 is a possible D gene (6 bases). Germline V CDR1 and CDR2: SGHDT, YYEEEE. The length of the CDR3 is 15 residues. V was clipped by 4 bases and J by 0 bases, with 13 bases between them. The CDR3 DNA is TGTGCCAGCAGCGGATTCAGGGGCCTGAACACTGAAGCTTTCTTT. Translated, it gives CASSGFRGLNTEAFF.

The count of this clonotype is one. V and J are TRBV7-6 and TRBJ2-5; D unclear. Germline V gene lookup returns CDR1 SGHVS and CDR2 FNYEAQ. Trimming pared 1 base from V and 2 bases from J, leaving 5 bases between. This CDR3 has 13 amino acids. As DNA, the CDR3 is TGTGCCAGCAGCTTAGTGCGGCAAGAGACCCAGTACTTC. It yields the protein CASSLVRQETQYF.

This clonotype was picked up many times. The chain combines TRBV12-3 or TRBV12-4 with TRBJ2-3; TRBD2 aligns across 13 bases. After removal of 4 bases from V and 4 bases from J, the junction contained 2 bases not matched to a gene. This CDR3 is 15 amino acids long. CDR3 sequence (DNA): TGTGCCAGCAGTTCGACTAGCGGGGGGTCAGATACGCAGTATTTT. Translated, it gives CASSSTSGGSDTQYF.

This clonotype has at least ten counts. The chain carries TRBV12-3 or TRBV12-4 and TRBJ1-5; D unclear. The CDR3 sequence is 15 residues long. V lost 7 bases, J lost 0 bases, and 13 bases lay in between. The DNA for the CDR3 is TGTGCCAGCACCTCCCTCGGGTATAGCAATCAGCCCCAGCATTTT. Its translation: CASTSLGYSNQPQHF.

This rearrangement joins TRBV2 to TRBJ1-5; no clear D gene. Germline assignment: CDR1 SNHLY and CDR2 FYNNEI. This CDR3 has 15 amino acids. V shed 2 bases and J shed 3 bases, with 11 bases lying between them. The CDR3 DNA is TGTGCCAGCAGTGAACTAAAAGTCGACAATCAGCCCCAGCATTTT. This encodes CASSELKVDNQPQHF.

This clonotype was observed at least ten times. CDR3 nucleotide sequence: TGCAGTGCTAGAGGGGAGTGGACAGGCTCGATCACCGGGGAGCTGTTTTTT. Amino acids: CSARGEWTGSITGELFF. The V and J genes are TRBV20-1 and TRBJ2-2; 7 nucleotides line up with TRBD1. This CDR3 is built from 17 residues. V dropped 1 base and J dropped 4; count of bases not matched to a gene: 12. Germline CDR1 DFQATT, CDR2 SNEGSKA (reference sequence).

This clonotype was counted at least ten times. Here the CDR3 reads CASSSPLRPYEQYF. Written as DNA, the CDR3 is TGTGCCAGCAGTAGCCCATTGAGGCCCTACGAGCAGTACTTC. The gene calls are TRBV5-4 and TRBJ2-7; no clear D gene. CDR3 size: 14 residues. Germline V lookup: CDR1 SGHNT, CDR2 YYREEE (reference sequence). V shed 5 bases and J shed 2 bases, with 14 bases lying between them.

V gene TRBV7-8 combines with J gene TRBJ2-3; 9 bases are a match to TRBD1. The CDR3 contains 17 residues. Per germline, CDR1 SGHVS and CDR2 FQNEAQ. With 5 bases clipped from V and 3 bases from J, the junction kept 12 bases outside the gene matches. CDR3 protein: CASSASPGTGLTDTQYF. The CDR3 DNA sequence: TGTGCCAGCAGCGCGAGTCCCGGGACAGGGTTAACAGATACGCAGTATTTT. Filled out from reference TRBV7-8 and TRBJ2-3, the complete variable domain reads GAGVSQSPRYKVAKRGQDVALRCDPISGHVSLFWYQQALGQGPEFLTYFQNEAQLDKSGLPSDRFFAERPEGSVSTLKIQRTQQEDSAVYLCASSASPGTGLTDTQYFGPGTRLTVL.